These T cell receptor beta chains were read from a single sample in a study of CD8+ T cells in alopecia areata. Only in-frame clones appear in the TCRdb table, and some are missing; sequencing was by immunoSEQ multiplex PCR. The table has about 180,000 clones, around 51% seen once. The sequences come from CD8+ T cells sorted from blood, collected around week 53, from a patient treated with tofacitinib. The receptor source for this set is a human donor with alopecia areata. The conserved cysteine and the conserved F or W are not part of the CDR3 here. Fields, in order: V gene, J gene, CDR3 protein.

TRBV15	TRBJ1-5	ATSREAGHYQPQH
TRBV18	TRBJ1-2	ASSPQTGPNYGYT
TRBV23-1	TRBJ2-2	ASRTRGDYTGELF
TRBV2	TRBJ1-1	ASSAPNRDRGAF
TRBV27	TRBJ2-2	ASSLSGRLNTGELF
TRBV7-2	TRBJ2-7	ASSLSGGPSYEQY
TRBV7-9	TRBJ1-1	ASSDLGSPNTEAF
TRBV29-1	TRBJ2-7	SVVDSVSYEQY
TRBV7-3	TRBJ2-5	AGSYQETQY
TRBV19	TRBJ1-5	ASSIGLGRSTPQH
TRBV4-3	TRBJ2-5	ASSQLAGAQETQY
TRBV5-4	TRBJ1-1	ASSSWTSPGNTEAF
TRBV6-4	TRBJ2-3	ASSDGPQGGDTQY
TRBV18	TRBJ2-7	ASSPGTVEQY
TRBV4-3	TRBJ1-5	ASSRNEALEEPQH
TRBV13	TRBJ2-1	ASSSGTGVNEQF
TRBV10-3	TRBJ2-7	AIRERDRGGYEQY
TRBV7-2	TRBJ2-5	ASSSPGRRETQY
TRBV5-1	TRBJ1-5	ASSLFAGHQPQH
TRBV5-6	TRBJ2-5	ASSLASVATQY
TRBV29-1	TRBJ2-2	SVERTETGRTGELF
TRBV7-9	TRBJ2-7	ASSSGTSYEQY
TRBV5-6	TRBJ1-6	ASSLWGFGNSPLH
TRBV27	TRBJ2-3	ASSLGAIPSTDTQY
TRBV27	TRBJ1-6	ASSLWGKNSPLH
TRBV4-1	TRBJ2-7	ASSPGQAYEQY
TRBV30	TRBJ2-7	AWSWQGEDEQY
TRBV7-6	TRBJ1-4	ASSSPRGQGSEKLF
TRBV19	TRBJ2-1	ASSVTEYSYNEQF
TRBV4-1	TRBJ1-1	ASSHLGQGNTEAF
TRBV14	TRBJ2-1	ASSPTGRGNEQF
TRBV29-1	TRBJ1-1	SVGALNTEAF
TRBV7-2	TRBJ2-7	ASSLLPTGGLNYEQY
TRBV29-1	.	SVEENRGAYEQY
TRBV7-2	TRBJ2-7	ASSLGATGGNEQY
TRBV25-1	TRBJ1-1	ASSGGQLNTEAF
TRBV6-5	TRBJ2-3	ASSSQAVELVDTQY
TRBV29-1	TRBJ1-1	SGEEGRAF
TRBV9	TRBJ2-3	ASSREQGAATDTQY
TRBV7-7	TRBJ2-5	ASSPEGETQY
TRBV4-2	TRBJ2-6	ASSQEGAAGANVLT
TRBV7-2	TRBJ2-3	ASSPMGVVDTQY
TRBV12-5	TRBJ2-7	ASAPGRSSSYEQY
TRBV19	TRBJ1-5	ASSISPEPQH